The sequence of this T cell receptor beta chain was determined in a study of HIV-infected patients and healthy controls. TCRdb passed the 5' RACE reads through MiXCR, listing each CDR3 protein once. The table has about 17,000 distinct CDR3 sequences, about 15% seen once. CDR3 length equals 12 residues. V was clipped by 6 bases and J by 5 bases, with 8 bases between them. This rearrangement joins TRBV12-3 or TRBV12-4 to TRBJ1-5, with a tentative D call TRBD1 (6 bases). The clonotype originates from a human donor in good health. Sequencing was done on a sample of CD8+ T cells from blood. Written as DNA, the CDR3 is TGTGCCAGCAGGGACAGTTATCAGCCCCAGCATTTT. It specifies CASRDSYQPQHF.